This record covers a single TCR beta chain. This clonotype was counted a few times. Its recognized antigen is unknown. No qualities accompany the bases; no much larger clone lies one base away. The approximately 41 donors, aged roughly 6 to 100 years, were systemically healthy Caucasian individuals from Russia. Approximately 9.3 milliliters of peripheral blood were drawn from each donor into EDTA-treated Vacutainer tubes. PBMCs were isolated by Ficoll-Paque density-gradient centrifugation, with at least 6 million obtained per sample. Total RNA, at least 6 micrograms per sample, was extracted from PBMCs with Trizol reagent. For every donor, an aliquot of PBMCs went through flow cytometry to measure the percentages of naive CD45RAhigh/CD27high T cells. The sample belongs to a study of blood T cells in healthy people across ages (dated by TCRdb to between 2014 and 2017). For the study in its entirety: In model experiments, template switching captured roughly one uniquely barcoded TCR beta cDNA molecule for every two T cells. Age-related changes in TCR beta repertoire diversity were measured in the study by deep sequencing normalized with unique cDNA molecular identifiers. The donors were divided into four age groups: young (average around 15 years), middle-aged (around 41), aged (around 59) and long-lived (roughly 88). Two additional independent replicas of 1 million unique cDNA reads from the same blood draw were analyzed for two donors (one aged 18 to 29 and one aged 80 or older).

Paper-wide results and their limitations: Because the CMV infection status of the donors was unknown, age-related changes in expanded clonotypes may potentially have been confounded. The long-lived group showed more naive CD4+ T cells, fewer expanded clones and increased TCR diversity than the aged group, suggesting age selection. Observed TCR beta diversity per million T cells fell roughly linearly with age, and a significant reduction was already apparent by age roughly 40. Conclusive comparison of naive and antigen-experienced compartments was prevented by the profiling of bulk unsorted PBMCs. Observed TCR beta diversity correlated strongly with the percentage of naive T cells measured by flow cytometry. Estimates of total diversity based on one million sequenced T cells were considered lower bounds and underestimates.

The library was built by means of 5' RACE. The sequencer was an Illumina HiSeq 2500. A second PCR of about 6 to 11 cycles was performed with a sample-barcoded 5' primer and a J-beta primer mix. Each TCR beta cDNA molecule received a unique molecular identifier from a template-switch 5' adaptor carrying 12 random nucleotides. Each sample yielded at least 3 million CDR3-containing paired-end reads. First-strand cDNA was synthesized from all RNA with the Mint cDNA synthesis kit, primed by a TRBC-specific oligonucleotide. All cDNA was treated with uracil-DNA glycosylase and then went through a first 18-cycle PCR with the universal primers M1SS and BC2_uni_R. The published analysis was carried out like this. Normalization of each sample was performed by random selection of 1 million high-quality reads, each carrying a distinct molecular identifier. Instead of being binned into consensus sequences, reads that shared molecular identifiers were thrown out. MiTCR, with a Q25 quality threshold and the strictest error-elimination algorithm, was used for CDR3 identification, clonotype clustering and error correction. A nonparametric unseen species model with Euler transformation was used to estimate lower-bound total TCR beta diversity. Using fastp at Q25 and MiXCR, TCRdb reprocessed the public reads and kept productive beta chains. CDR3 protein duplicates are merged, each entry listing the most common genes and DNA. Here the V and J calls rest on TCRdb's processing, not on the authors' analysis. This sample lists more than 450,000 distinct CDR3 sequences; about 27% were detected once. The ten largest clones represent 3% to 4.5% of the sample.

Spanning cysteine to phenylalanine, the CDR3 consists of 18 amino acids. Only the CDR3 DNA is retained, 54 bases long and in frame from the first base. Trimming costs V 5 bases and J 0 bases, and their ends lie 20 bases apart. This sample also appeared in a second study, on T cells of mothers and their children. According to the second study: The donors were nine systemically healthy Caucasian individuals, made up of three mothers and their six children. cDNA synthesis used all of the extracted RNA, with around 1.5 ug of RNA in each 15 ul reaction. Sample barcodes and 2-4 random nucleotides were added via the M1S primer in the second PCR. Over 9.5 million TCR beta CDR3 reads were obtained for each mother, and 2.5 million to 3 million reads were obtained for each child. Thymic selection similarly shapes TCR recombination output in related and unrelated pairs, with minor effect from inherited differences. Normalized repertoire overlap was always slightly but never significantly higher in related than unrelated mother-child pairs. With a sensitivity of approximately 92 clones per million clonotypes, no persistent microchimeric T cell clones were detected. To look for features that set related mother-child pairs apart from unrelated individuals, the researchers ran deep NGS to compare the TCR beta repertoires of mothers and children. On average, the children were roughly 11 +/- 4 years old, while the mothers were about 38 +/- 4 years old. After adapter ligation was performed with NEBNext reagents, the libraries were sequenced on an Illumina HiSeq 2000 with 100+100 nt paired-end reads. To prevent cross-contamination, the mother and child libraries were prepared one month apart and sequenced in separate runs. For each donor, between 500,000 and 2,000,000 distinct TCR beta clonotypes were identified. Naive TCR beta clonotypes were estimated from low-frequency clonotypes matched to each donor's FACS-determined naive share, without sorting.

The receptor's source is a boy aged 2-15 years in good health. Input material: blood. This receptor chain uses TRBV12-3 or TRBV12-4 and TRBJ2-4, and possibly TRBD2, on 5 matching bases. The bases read TGTGCCAGCAGTCCCCTTTTAATAAGCGGACTAGCCAAAAACATTCAGTACTTC. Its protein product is CASSPLLISGLAKNIQYF.